These 18 T cell receptor beta chains originate from one sample sequenced in a study of cytomegalovirus exposure and HLA in healthy donors. The PCR ran on 60 Vbeta and 13 Jbeta primers. Produced via immunoSEQ multiplex PCR; TCRdb's table is partial and in-frame only. Here the sample spans 150,000 or so clones, approximately 81% being singletons. What was sequenced was PBMCs. These receptors were obtained from a man in his late teens or twenties in good health and CMV-seronegative.

This clone was seen only a few times. The V gene is TRBV4-3, the J gene TRBJ1-1, with D unresolved. CDR3 length: 14 residues. V was cut by 0 bases and J by 5 bases, with 10 bases left in between. Per germline, CDR1 LGHNA and CDR2 YSLEER. CDR3 sequence reads: CASSQEAVGTEAFF. CDR3 bases: TGCGCCAGCAGCCAAGAAGCGGTAGGGACTGAAGCTTTCTTT.

The chain is built from TRBV4-1 and TRBJ2-7, with 10 positions matching TRBD2. From germline, CDR1 is MGHRA and CDR2 YSYEKL. J lost 3 bases, V lost 5 bases, and 7 bases had no gene match. The CDR3 consists of 15 residues. CDR3 in DNA: TGCGCCAGCAGCGGCCATAGCGGGGGGCTCTACGAGCAGTACTTC. It encodes CASSGHSGGLYEQYF.

This sequence joins TRBV19 and TRBJ2-1; D ambiguous. Germline V gives CDR1 LNHDA, CDR2 SQIVND (reference sequence). The CDR3 has 15 residues. The ends were cut back, 6 bases at V and 5 bases at J, with 17 bases in the middle. CDR3 loop: CASRNPVYKNNEQFF. Written as DNA, the CDR3 is TGTGCCAGTAGAAACCCGGTGTATAAAAACAATGAGCAGTTCTTC.

V and J are TRBV6-9 and TRBJ1-4; 8 bases are shared with TRBD1. V shed 4 bases, J shed 0 bases, and the junction held 13 bases outside the gene matches. The germline gives CDR1 MNHGY, CDR2 SVAAGI. The CDR3 spans 19 residues. The CDR3 nucleotides are TGTGCCAGCAGTTTCCCGGGACAGGAAACATATGCAACTAATGAAAAACTGTTTTTT. As protein: CASSFPGQETYATNEKLFF.

The rearrangement uses TRBV6-6 and TRBJ2-5; 9 bases match TRBD2. V trimming: 6 bases; J trimming: 4 bases; junction bases outside the gene matches: 9. From germline, CDR1 is MNHNY and CDR2 SVGAGI (reference sequence). This CDR3 region has 15 residues. Written as DNA, the CDR3 is TGTGCCAGCAGCCCTGGAGTAGCGGGGGTAGAGACCCAGTACTTC. Translated: CASSPGVAGVETQYF.

The gene calls are TRBV9 and TRBJ2-7; D is perhaps TRBD1 (5 bases). This CDR3 contains 15 residues. Germline V gene sequence: CDR1 SGDLS, CDR2 YYNGEE. V was clipped by 0 bases and J by 0 bases, with 10 bases between them. CDR3 sequence: CASSVGQTYSYEQYF. CDR3 in DNA: TGTGCCAGCAGCGTAGGACAGACCTACTCCTACGAGCAGTACTTC.

This sequence joins TRBV5-1 and TRBJ2-7; TRBD2 agrees at 7 bases. CDR3 length equals 13 residues. Germline lookup yields CDR1 SGHRS and CDR2 YFSETQ. The ends lost 4 bases at V and 6 bases at J; junction bases unmatched: 7. CDR3: CASSLGGGPEQYF. The CDR3 bases are TGCGCCAGCAGCCTTGGGGGAGGGCCCGAGCAGTACTTC.

Only one count was recorded for this clone. This chain uses TRBV27 with TRBJ2-5; possibly TRBD2 for D (6 bases). This CDR3 spans 14 amino acids. Germline V gene lookup returns CDR1 MNHEY and CDR2 SMNVEV (reference sequence). V lost 6 bases and J 4 bases, leaving 15 bases between the germline ends. Here the CDR3 reads CASSPTSKGETQYF. As DNA, the CDR3 is TGTGCCAGCAGCCCGACTAGTAAAGGAGAGACCCAGTACTTC.

The V call is TRBV28, the J call TRBJ2-2; 12 nucleotides align to TRBD1. This CDR3 is 16 amino acids long. Trimming cost V 8 bases and J 7 bases; bases outside gene matches: 11. Germline loops: CDR1 MDHEN, CDR2 SYDVKM. The CDR3 coding sequence is TGTGCCAGCTCCTATCGGGACAGGGGGCCGAACGGGGAGCTGTTTTTT. Translated, it gives CASSYRDRGPNGELFF.

The J gene is TRBJ1-5, the V gene TRBV19; TRBD1 might be the D (5 bases). There are 17 residues in the CDR3. Germline V gene data show CDR1 as LNHDA and CDR2 as SQIVND (reference sequence). Deletions cut 0 bases from V and 1 base from J, with 13 bases between. CDR3 sequence reads: CASSIDWFQGSNQPQHF. The CDR3 bases are TGTGCCAGTAGTATAGATTGGTTCCAGGGAAGCAATCAGCCCCAGCATTTT.

V usage is TRBV7-3 and J usage is TRBJ2-5, with 7 bases matching TRBD1. Germline CDR1 is SGHTA and CDR2 is FQGTGA. The J segment lost 3 bases and the V segment lost 2 bases, leaving 6 bases of the junction unmatched. There are 15 residues in the CDR3. CDR3 residues: CASSLGDRKKETQYF. In DNA, the CDR3 is TGTGCCAGCAGCTTAGGGGACAGAAAGAAAGAGACCCAGTACTTC. The variable domain in full, with the rest retrieved from reference TRBV7-3 and TRBJ2-5, is GAGVSQTPSNKVTEKGKYVELRCDPISGHTALYWYRQSLGQGPEFLIYFQGTGAADDSGLPNDRFFAVRPEGSVSTLKIQRTERGDSAVYLCASSLGDRKKETQYFGPGTRLLVL.

The chain has TRBV19 and TRBJ2-3; 9 bases agree with TRBD2. Looked up from germline, CDR1 is LNHDA and CDR2 is SQIVND (reference sequence). CDR3 size: 15 residues. V shed 4 bases, J shed 1 base, and the junction held 3 bases outside the gene matches. In DNA form, the CDR3 reads TGTGCCAGTAGTACGGGACTAGCCCGCACAGATACGCAGTATTTT. This sequence encodes CASSTGLARTDTQYF.

This chain connects TRBV5-1 to TRBJ2-5; TRBD1 agrees at 11 bases. The ends lost 0 bases at V and 5 bases at J; junction bases unmatched: 3. Germline loops: CDR1 SGHRS, CDR2 YFSETQ. The CDR3 contains 15 residues. In DNA, the CDR3 is TGCGCCAGCAGCTTGGGGACAGGGGGCGGCGAGACCCAGTACTTC. It codes for CASSLGTGGGETQYF.

The chain joins TRBV5-8 to TRBJ1-1; 8 bases are shared with TRBD1. CDR1 is SGHTS, CDR2 YDEGEE, per germline. The CDR3 runs 19 residues. Trimming at V came to 0 bases and at J to 0 bases, leaving 13 bases not matched to a gene. The CDR3 nucleotides are TGTGCCAGCAGCTTGGACCCCGGACAGGGAGCTTCCATGAACACTGAAGCTTTCTTT. Encoded protein: CASSLDPGQGASMNTEAFF.

V is TRBV27 and J is TRBJ2-7; D gene uncertain. CDR1 and CDR2 (germline): MNHEY, SMNVEV (reference sequence). The V and J ends lost 0 bases and 4 bases respectively, with 13 bases between them. The CDR3 contains 15 residues. CDR3 sequence reads: CASSLSGFRAYEQYF. The CDR3 DNA follows: TGTGCCAGCAGTTTATCCGGGTTCCGCGCGTACGAGCAGTACTTC.

This clone was found once. This chain links TRBV6-6 with TRBJ1-2; 8 nucleotides line up with TRBD1. The V gene end was trimmed by 6 bases and the J gene end by 4 bases; junction bases not matched to a gene: 10. CDR1 and CDR2 (germline): MNHNY, SVGAGI (reference sequence). The CDR3 has 15 amino acids. The CDR3 protein is CASSPPGQAFYGYTF. The CDR3 bases are TGTGCCAGCAGCCCCCCGGGACAGGCGTTCTATGGCTACACCTTC.

This clone was detected only a few times. V usage is TRBV11-2 and J usage is TRBJ2-7, with 8 positions matching TRBD2. Losses at the gene ends were 5 bases for V and 2 bases for J; bases not matched to a gene: 5. The CDR3 contains 14 residues. Germline lookup yields CDR1 SGHAT and CDR2 FQNNGV. CDR3 region: CASSREAGAYEQYF. CDR3 in DNA: TGTGCCAGCAGCCGAGAAGCGGGAGCCTACGAGCAGTACTTC.

This chain uses TRBV21-1 with TRBJ1-2; the table's D gene call, TRBD1, was not cross checked with the DNA. TRBV21-1 is shown as a pseudogene. CDR3 size: 14 residues. The CDR3 DNA follows: TGTGCCAGCAGCATTGGGACAAGGATAGGTGGCTACACCTTC. Amino acid sequence: CASSIGTRIGGYTF.